This T cell receptor (beta chain) was recorded in a study of cytomegalovirus exposure and HLA in healthy donors. General observations from the study: Sequencing probably produced one cluster of sequence variants that were highly shared. When presence/absence was analysed, sequencing depth was taken to be roughly uniform across donors. In a later analysis, compared with equally common non-associated chains, HLA-associated beta chains were more expanded.

This PCR relied on a set of 60 Vbeta primers and 13 Jbeta primers. Clones were read by immunoSEQ multiplex PCR, and TCRdb kept only the in-frame ones, dropping some. The sample includes fewer than 250,000 clones, more than 75% seen only once; the top ten take roughly 1.7%. Note on this clone: The antigen is undetermined.

The germline V gene encodes CDR1 SEHNR and CDR2 FQNEAQ (reference sequence). Losses at the gene ends were 7 bases for V and 2 bases for J; bases not matched to a gene: 10. The CDR3 covers 16 residues. The receptor was isolated from a woman aged 18-29 years in good health and CMV-seronegative. The gene calls are TRBV7-9 and TRBJ2-5, with 10 positions matching TRBD2. The sequenced sample consisted of PBMCs. The CDR3 nucleotides are TGTGCCAGCACCCGACCCCTAGCGGGAGCTCAAGAGACCCAGTACTTC. As protein: CASTRPLAGAQETQYF.